Sequencing of this TCR beta chain was carried out in a study of blood T cell repertoires in COVID-19. Study background: In each case, the material was cDNA or gDNA derived from T cells, B-cell-depleted T cells, or PBMCs.

Sequencing was performed with immunoSEQ multiplex PCR; in TCRdb, only in-frame clones are kept and a portion is missing. The top ten hold 1.6% of the sample, which has tens of thousands of clones, 70% to 90% seen once. This clone occurred once. V dropped 5 bases and J dropped 0 bases, with 10 bases sitting between them. Germline CDR1 SEHNR, CDR2 FQNEAQ (reference sequence). The CDR3 has 15 residues. The sequenced sample was peripheral blood. This TCR was sampled from a man between 60 and 70 years old with acute or convalescent COVID-19. The chain couples TRBV7-9 to TRBJ2-2, with unresolved D. The CDR3 coding sequence is TGTGCCAGCAGCCCGACGGGTTCGAACACCGGGGAGCTGTTTTTT. Translating it yields CASSPTGSNTGELFF.